What follows are 7 T cell receptor beta chains derived from one specimen sequenced in a study of vaccination and CD4 T cells after COVID-19. The treatment is: approximately 9-day PBMC culture with coronavirus spike peptide pools or control peptides (ViraFEST assay). CD4+ T cells that had been cultured provided DNA sequenced with the Oncomine TCR Beta short-read assay. MiXCR was run by TCRdb on the PCR reads, yielding one entry per CDR3 protein. The sample shows about 22,000 distinct CDR3 sequences, over 25% of them seen only once. Their specific antigens are unknown. Sequenced input: cultured CD4+ T cells from blood. Receptor source: a human donor with COVID-19.

CDR3 in DNA: TGCAGTGCTAGAGCCGGGACAGGGGCAAGCGGCTACACCTTC. Protein product: CSARAGTGASGYTF. The genes are TRBV20-1 and TRBJ1-2; 10 nucleotides line up with TRBD1. The CDR3 is 14 residues long. The V gene's germline CDR1 is DFQATT and CDR2 SNEGSKA (reference sequence). Trimming cost V 1 base and J 8 bases; bases outside gene matches: 7.

The chain combines TRBV14 with TRBJ2-4, with D possibly matching TRBD2 (6 bases). This CDR3 comprises 16 residues. The germline V gene encodes CDR1 SGHDN and CDR2 FVKESK. V gave up 0 bases and J gave up 0 bases, with 9 bases separating them. CDR3 bases: TGTGCCAGCAGCCAAGAGGAGGGCTTAGCCAAAAACATTCAGTACTTC. Its translation: CASSQEEGLAKNIQYF.

Comment on this clonotype: Likely a read error: the CDR3 ends without its conserved phenylalanine or tryptophan. The rearrangement joins TRBV6-2 or TRBV6-3 to TRBJ1-6; D uncertain. Germline V CDR1 and CDR2: MNHEY, SVGEGT. Between the trimmed V and J ends, which lost 2 bases and 0 bases, there was a span of 8 bases. CDR3 length equals 16 residues. CDR3 sequence reads: CASSYPASSYNSPLHS. The CDR3 DNA reads TGTGCCAGCAGTTACCCCGCAAGCTCCTATAATTCACCCCTCCACTCT.

The gene calls are TRBV20-1 and TRBJ2-5, with 10 bases that match TRBD1. The germline V gene has CDR1 DFQATT and CDR2 SNEGSKA (reference sequence). The trim removed 5 bases at V and 5 bases at J, leaving 8 bases unmatched. This CDR3 is 14 amino acids long. The CDR3 spells CSAPDRGLRETQYF. The CDR3, as DNA: TGCAGTGCTCCCGACAGGGGGCTGAGGGAGACCCAGTACTTC.

The chain combines TRBV2 with TRBJ2-3; 12 nucleotides align to TRBD2. The junction had 9 bases not matched to a gene; V was cut back by 7 bases and J by 4 bases. This CDR3 has 16 amino acids. CDR1 is SNHLY and CDR2 is FYNNEI in the germline V gene. CDR3 DNA: TGTGCCAGCAAAACTTCTAGCGGGGGGGCCGCAGATACGCAGTATTTT. Its translation is CASKTSSGGAADTQYF.

The CDR3 region is CASSWRSSDTQYF. CDR3 DNA: TGTGCCAGCAGCTGGCGATCGTCGGATACGCAGTATTTT. V is TRBV14 and J is TRBJ2-3; D unresolved. CDR1 and CDR2 (germline): SGHDN, FVKESK. V lost 5 bases and J lost 6, with 12 bases in between. The CDR3 loop spans 13 amino acids.

This clonotype was seen more than once but under ten times. The chain combines TRBV15 with TRBJ1-4; D is possibly TRBD1 (5 bases). This CDR3 contains 16 residues. The ends were cut back, 0 bases at V and 8 bases at J, with 16 bases in the middle. CDR1 is LNHNV and CDR2 is YYDKDF in the germline V gene (reference sequence). The CDR3 loop reads CATSRELGRAGEKLFF. The CDR3 coding sequence is TGTGCCACCAGCAGAGAACTGGGCAGGGCGGGCGAAAAACTGTTTTTT.